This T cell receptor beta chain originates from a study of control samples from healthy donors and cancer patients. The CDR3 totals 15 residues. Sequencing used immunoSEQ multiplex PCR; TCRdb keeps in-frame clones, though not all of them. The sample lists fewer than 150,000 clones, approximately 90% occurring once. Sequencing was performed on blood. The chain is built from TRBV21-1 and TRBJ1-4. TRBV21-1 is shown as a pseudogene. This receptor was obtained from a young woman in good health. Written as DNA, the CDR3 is TGTGCCAGCAGCAATGTGAGGAGATGCGATGAAAAACTGTTTTTT. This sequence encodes CASSNVRRCDEKLFF.